These 23 T cell receptor beta chains originate from one sample sequenced in a study of regulatory T cells in long-lasting Graves disease. Library construction for TCR beta used iRepertoire HTBI primers and Arm-PCR of CDR3 regions. TCRdb recomputed calls from the multiplex PCR reads with MiXCR, one row per CDR3 protein. The table has around 400,000 distinct CDR3 sequences, roughly 23% seen once; the top ten hold 14%. Time point described: persistent/refractory GD, antithyroid drugs over 5 years with positive TRAb. PBMC RNA was the source of the TCR library. Material: peripheral blood mononuclear cells (PBMCs), obtained when the disease was refractory, from a patient treated with antithyroid drugs. Source of these receptors: a female donor with Graves disease.

The rearrangement uses TRBV7-9 and TRBJ2-2, with 10 positions matching TRBD2. The J segment lost 0 bases and the V segment lost 3 bases, leaving 16 bases of the junction unmatched. There are 21 residues in the CDR3. Germline lookup yields CDR1 SEHNR and CDR2 FQNEAQ (reference sequence). CDR3: CASSFPAGLASTYANTGELFF. In DNA form, the CDR3 reads TGTGCCAGCAGCTTCCCCGCGGGACTAGCGAGTACCTACGCGAACACCGGGGAGCTGTTTTTT.

The rearrangement links TRBV19 to TRBJ1-2; D is undetermined. Germline CDR1 reads LNHDA; CDR2 reads SQIVND (reference sequence). The CDR3 is 13 residues long. Trimming stripped 4 bases from V and 5 bases from J, with 11 bases between. CDR3 amino acids: CASSKSGAYGYTF. In DNA, the CDR3 is TGTGCCAGTAGTAAATCCGGAGCTTATGGCTACACCTTC.

This clonotype showed up many times. This chain uses TRBV28 with TRBJ1-1; no clear D gene. This CDR3 is 11 amino acids long. Germline CDR1 and CDR2: MDHEN and SYDVKM. The ends were cut back, 7 bases at V and 10 bases at J, with 13 bases in the middle. The CDR3 bases are TGTGCCAGCACGTCGGCTAAGAGAGCTTTCTTT. It is translated as CASTSAKRAFF.

This clonotype was counted a few times. The genes are TRBV20-1 and TRBJ1-5; 7 bases match TRBD1. The CDR3 extends over 14 amino acids. Trimming cost V 0 bases and J 6 bases; bases outside gene matches: 5. The V gene's germline CDR1 is DFQATT and CDR2 SNEGSKA (reference sequence). The CDR3 loop is CSARDSKGAQPQHF. CDR3 in DNA: TGCAGTGCTAGAGATTCAAAGGGGGCTCAGCCCCAGCATTTT.

This chain uses TRBV29-1 with TRBJ2-1; D unclear. Germline CDR1 is SQVTM and CDR2 is ANQGSEA. CDR3 length: 15 amino acids. The V end was cut by 1 base, the J end by 3 bases, with 13 bases between. Here the CDR3 DNA reads TGCAGCGTTGAAGCACCGGGCCCGAACTACAATGAGCAGTTCTTC. It yields the protein CSVEAPGPNYNEQFF.

The chain recombines TRBV6-1 with TRBJ2-2; the match to TRBD2 covers 8 bases. Per the germline V gene, CDR1 is MNHNS and CDR2 is SASEGT. The CDR3 has 15 amino acids. Trimming at V came to 7 bases and at J to 5 bases, leaving 9 bases not matched to a gene. The CDR3 nucleotides read TGTGCCAGCACCGGGAGGGCCGGTAGGACCGGGGAGCTGTTTTTT. Translating it yields CASTGRAGRTGELFF.

A remark on this clonotype: With only one base between it and a far larger clone, this is likely a read error. This chain links TRBV12-3 or TRBV12-4 with TRBJ2-7; D unresolved. CDR3 length equals 11 residues. The CDR3 is CASSPYYEQNF. CDR3 coding DNA: TGTGCCAGCAGTCCGTACTACGAGCAGAACTTC.

This clonotype was observed at least ten times. The chain uses TRBV2 and TRBJ2-1, with 16 positions matching TRBD2. Trimming cost V 9 bases and J 7 bases; bases outside gene matches: 0. The CDR3 totals 13 residues. Germline V gene data show CDR1 as SNHLY and CDR2 as FYNNEI. CDR3 DNA sequence: TGTGCCAGGGGACTAGCGGGAGGGAATGAGCAGTTCTTC. Its protein product is CARGLAGGNEQFF.

This clonotype has a handful of counts. The chain is built from TRBV20-1 and TRBJ2-7, with 8 bases identical to TRBD1. Germline V gene data show CDR1 as DFQATT and CDR2 as SNEGSKA (reference sequence). The V segment lost 4 bases and the J segment 6 bases; nucleotides outside the gene matches: 11. The CDR3 has 14 amino acids. The DNA for the CDR3 is TGCAGTGCTACACAGGGGGTTAAGCAGCTCGAGCAGTACTTC. Its translation: CSATQGVKQLEQYF.

There are a few counts of this clonotype. The rearrangement joins TRBV29-1 to TRBJ2-6; no clear D gene. The CDR3 is 14 residues long. V was clipped by 0 bases and J by 0 bases, with 3 bases between them. Germline CDR1 and CDR2: SQVTM and ANQGSEA. The CDR3 loop reads CSVEESSGANVLTF. In DNA form, the CDR3 reads TGCAGCGTTGAAGAATCCTCTGGGGCCAACGTCCTGACTTTC.

The V gene is TRBV20-1, the J gene TRBJ2-1; tentatively, D is TRBD1 or TRBD2 (6 bases each). V dropped 3 bases and J dropped 2 bases, with 14 bases sitting between them. There are 15 residues in the CDR3. Germline lookup yields CDR1 DFQATT and CDR2 SNEGSKA (reference sequence). The CDR3 nucleotides read TGCAGTGCTAGGGGGGGCGGGACTCCCTACAATGAGCAGTTCTTC. It specifies CSARGGGTPYNEQFF.

This clonotype was seen repeatedly, ten times or more. The chain is built from TRBV6-5 and TRBJ2-5; no firm D call. CDR1 and CDR2 from the germline V gene are MNHEY and SVGAGI. The V end lost 1 base, the J end lost 5 bases, and 5 bases lay between the germline ends. There are 12 residues in the CDR3. Here the CDR3 DNA reads TGTGCCAGCAGTTACTTCGGGGAGACCCAGTACTTC. It specifies CASSYFGETQYF.

This clonotype was observed at least ten times. The rearrangement uses TRBV2 and TRBJ2-2; 9 bases match TRBD1. Germline values: CDR1 SNHLY, CDR2 FYNNEI. The CDR3 extends over 16 amino acids. V lost 6 bases to trimming and J lost 0 bases; unmatched junction nucleotides: 5. CDR3 residues: CASRLGDRANTGELFF. CDR3 DNA: TGTGCCAGCAGATTGGGGGACAGGGCGAACACCGGGGAGCTGTTTTTT.

There are many counts of this clonotype. This chain's CDR3 is CASSLSGNSYEQYF. The CDR3 coding sequence is TGTGCCAGCAGCTTAAGCGGGAATAGCTACGAGCAGTACTTC. V usage is TRBV28 and J usage is TRBJ2-7; 7 nucleotides match TRBD2. The CDR3 has 14 residues. Per the germline V gene, CDR1 is MDHEN and CDR2 is SYDVKM. Germline trimming cut 6 bases from V and 3 bases from J; bases unmatched to any gene: 8.

In its sample, this clonotype was seen a few times. The V gene is TRBV7-9, the J gene TRBJ2-1; TRBD2 aligns across 7 bases. This CDR3 has 13 amino acids. From germline, CDR1 is SEHNR and CDR2 FQNEAQ (reference sequence). The ends lost 3 bases at V and 7 bases at J; junction bases unmatched: 3. DNA for the CDR3: TGTGCCAGCAGCTTGGGTAGCGGGAATGAGCAGTTCTTC. As protein: CASSLGSGNEQFF.

The sample holds many counts of this clonotype. V and J are TRBV6-5 and TRBJ1-4, with D perhaps TRBD1 (6 bases). The CDR3 is made up of 14 amino acids. Trimming shortened V by 4 bases and J by 8 bases, and 14 bases separated the two germline ends. Germline CDR1 MNHEY, CDR2 SVGAGI. CDR3 residues: CASSSGGAEEKLFF. Written as DNA, the CDR3 is TGTGCCAGCAGTTCGGGGGGCGCGGAGGAAAAACTGTTTTTT.

This clonotype was counted between two and nine times. The gene calls are TRBV19 and TRBJ1-1; D not certain. The V and J ends lost 7 bases and 8 bases respectively, with 11 bases between them. Germline CDR1 reads LNHDA; CDR2 reads SQIVND (reference sequence). This CDR3 has 11 amino acids. The CDR3 DNA follows: TGTGCCAGTACCATTGAGGGAGAAGCTTTCTTT. Translation gives CASTIEGEAFF.

This clonotype appeared many times. The chain recombines TRBV28 with TRBJ1-1, with D unresolved. This CDR3 is built from 14 residues. Trimming pared 8 bases from V and 7 bases from J, leaving 20 bases between. Germline CDR1 reads MDHEN; CDR2 reads SYDVKM. The CDR3 DNA is TGTGCCAGCGGACCGTTAGCCTTGGGTTTTGAAGCTTTCTTT. Amino acid sequence: CASGPLALGFEAFF.

At least ten counts were recorded for this clonotype. This chain uses TRBV7-9 with TRBJ2-2; 12 nucleotides line up with TRBD2. V was clipped by 5 bases and J by 5 bases; unmatched bases: 3. This CDR3 is 15 amino acids long. Germline values: CDR1 SEHNR, CDR2 FQNEAQ (reference sequence). The CDR3 spells CASSRTSGKTGELFF. DNA for the CDR3: TGTGCCAGCAGCCGGACTAGCGGGAAAACCGGGGAGCTGTTTTTT.

This clonotype was counted ten times or more. The V gene is TRBV28, the J gene TRBJ1-1, with unresolved D. V was shortened by 2 bases and J by 0 bases, with 10 bases between the two germline ends. There are 15 residues in the CDR3. CDR1 and CDR2 from the germline V gene are MDHEN and SYDVKM. In DNA form, the CDR3 reads TGTGCCAGCAGTTTACTTGGTAGTGTGAACACTGAAGCTTTCTTT. Translation: CASSLLGSVNTEAFF.

The V and J genes are TRBV18 and TRBJ2-5, with 7 bases that match TRBD1. The CDR3 extends over 13 amino acids. Per the germline V gene, CDR1 is KGHSH and CDR2 is LQKENI. V shed 3 bases and J 9 bases; nucleotides not matched to a gene: 7. The CDR3 reads CASSPGQMEAQYF. CDR3 DNA: TGTGCCAGCTCACCGGGACAGATGGAGGCCCAGTACTTC.

This chain joins TRBV20-1 and TRBJ2-5; D is ambiguous. The germline V gene encodes CDR1 DFQATT and CDR2 SNEGSKA (reference sequence). The V gene lost 6 bases and the J gene lost 5 bases, with 13 bases spanning the gap. The CDR3 extends over 12 amino acids. CDR3 sequence (DNA): TGCAGTGCCGAGACGCCCTTCGAGACCCAGTACTTC. Translated: CSAETPFETQYF.

The table lists this clonotype with a few counts. In nucleotides, the CDR3 is TGTGCCAGCAGCTTACGGACAGGTCAGGACGAGCAGTACTTC. Its protein is CASSLRTGQDEQYF. This sequence joins TRBV7-9 and TRBJ2-7, with TRBD1 identical over 7 bases. The CDR3 covers 14 residues. Unmatched junction bases numbered 6, after V lost 2 bases and J lost 5 bases. Germline loops: CDR1 SEHNR, CDR2 FQNEAQ (reference sequence).